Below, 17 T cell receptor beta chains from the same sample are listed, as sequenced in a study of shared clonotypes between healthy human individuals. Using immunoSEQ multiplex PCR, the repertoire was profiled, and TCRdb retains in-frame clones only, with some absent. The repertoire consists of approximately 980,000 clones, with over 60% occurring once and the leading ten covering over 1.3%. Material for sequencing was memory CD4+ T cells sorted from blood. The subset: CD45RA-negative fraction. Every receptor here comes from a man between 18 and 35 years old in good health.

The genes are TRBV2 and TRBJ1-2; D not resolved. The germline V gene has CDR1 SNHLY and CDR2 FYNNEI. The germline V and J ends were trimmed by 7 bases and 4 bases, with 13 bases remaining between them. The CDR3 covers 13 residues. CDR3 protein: CASKLLVSYGYTF. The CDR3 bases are TGTGCCAGCAAACTACTGGTCAGCTATGGCTACACCTTC.

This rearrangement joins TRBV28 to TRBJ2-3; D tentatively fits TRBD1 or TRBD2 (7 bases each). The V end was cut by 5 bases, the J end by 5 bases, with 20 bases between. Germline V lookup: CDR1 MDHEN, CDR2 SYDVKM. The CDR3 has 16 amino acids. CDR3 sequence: CASSVGWGGGIDTQYF. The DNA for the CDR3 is TGTGCCAGCAGTGTGGGGTGGGGAGGGGGCATAGATACGCAGTATTTT.

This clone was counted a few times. The CDR3 DNA sequence: TGTGCCAGCAGCGTCCTGAGCACAGATACGCAGTATTTT. Encoded protein: CASSVLSTDTQYF. This rearrangement joins TRBV7-3 to TRBJ2-3; D is uncertain. V shed 5 bases and J shed 0 bases, with 6 bases lying between them. The CDR3 covers 13 residues. CDR1 and CDR2 (germline): SGHTA, FQGTGA.

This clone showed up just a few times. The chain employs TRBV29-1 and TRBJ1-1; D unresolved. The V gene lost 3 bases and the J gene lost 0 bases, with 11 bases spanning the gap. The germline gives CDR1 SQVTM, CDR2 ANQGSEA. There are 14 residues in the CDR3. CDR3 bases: TGCAGCGTTGACCCTGGACGGGTGAACACTGAAGCTTTCTTT. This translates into CSVDPGRVNTEAFF.

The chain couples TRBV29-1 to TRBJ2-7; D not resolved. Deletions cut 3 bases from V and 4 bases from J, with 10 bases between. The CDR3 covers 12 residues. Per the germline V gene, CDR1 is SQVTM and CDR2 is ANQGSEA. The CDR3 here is CSVDKDGYEQYF. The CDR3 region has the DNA TGCAGCGTTGACAAGGACGGATACGAGCAGTACTTC.

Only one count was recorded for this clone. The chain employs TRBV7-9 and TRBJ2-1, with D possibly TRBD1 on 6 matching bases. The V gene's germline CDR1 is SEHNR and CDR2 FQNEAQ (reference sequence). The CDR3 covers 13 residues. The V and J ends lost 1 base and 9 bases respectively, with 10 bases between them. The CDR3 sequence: CASSLGPRGEQFF. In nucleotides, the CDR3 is TGTGCCAGCAGCTTAGGTCCCAGGGGTGAGCAGTTCTTC. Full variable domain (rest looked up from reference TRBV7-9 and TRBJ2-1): DTGVSQNPRHKITKRGQNVTFRCDPISEHNRLYWYRQTLGQGPEFLTYFQNEAQLEKSRLLSDRFSAERPKGSFSTLEIQRTEQGDSAMYLCASSLGPRGEQFFGPGTRLTVL.

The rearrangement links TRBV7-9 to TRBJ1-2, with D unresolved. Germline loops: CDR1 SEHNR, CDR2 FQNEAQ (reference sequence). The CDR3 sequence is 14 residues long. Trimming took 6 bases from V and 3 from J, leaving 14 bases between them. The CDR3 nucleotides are TGTGCCAGCAGTTTTTTGGGGAGTGACTATGGCTACACCTTC. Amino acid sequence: CASSFLGSDYGYTF.

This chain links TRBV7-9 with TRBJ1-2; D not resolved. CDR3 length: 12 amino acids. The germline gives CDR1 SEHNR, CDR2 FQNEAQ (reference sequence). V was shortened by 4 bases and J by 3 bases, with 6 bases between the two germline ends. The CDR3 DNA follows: TGTGCCAGCAGCTGGGGAGACTATGGCTACACCTTC. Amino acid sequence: CASSWGDYGYTF.

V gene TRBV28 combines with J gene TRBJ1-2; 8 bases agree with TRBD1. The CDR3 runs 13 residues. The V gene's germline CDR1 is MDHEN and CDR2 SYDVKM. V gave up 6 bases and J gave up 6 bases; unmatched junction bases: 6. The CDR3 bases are TGTGCCAGCAGCAGAACAGGGGGGAATGGCTACACCTTC. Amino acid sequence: CASSRTGGNGYTF.

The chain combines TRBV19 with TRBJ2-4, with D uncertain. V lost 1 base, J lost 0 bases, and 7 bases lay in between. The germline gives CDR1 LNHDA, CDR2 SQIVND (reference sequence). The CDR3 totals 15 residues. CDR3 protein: CASSIGQLAKNIQYF. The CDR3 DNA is TGTGCCAGTAGTATAGGGCAGTTAGCCAAAAACATTCAGTACTTC. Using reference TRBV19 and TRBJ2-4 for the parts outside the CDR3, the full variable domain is DGGITQSPKYLFRKEGQNVTLSCEQNLNHDAMYWYRQDPGQGLRLIYYSQIVNDFQKGDIAEGYSVSREKKESFPLTVTSAQKNPTAFYLCASSIGQLAKNIQYFGAGTRLSVL.

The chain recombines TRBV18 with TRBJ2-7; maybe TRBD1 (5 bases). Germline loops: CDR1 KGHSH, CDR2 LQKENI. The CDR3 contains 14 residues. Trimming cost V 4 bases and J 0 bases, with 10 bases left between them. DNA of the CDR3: TGTGCCAGCTCACGGGGCCGGAGCTCCTACGAGCAGTACTTC. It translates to CASSRGRSSYEQYF.

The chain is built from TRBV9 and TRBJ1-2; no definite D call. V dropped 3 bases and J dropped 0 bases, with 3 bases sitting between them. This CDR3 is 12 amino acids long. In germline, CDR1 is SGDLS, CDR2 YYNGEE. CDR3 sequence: CASSDTNYGYTF. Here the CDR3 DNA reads TGTGCCAGCAGCGACACTAACTATGGCTACACCTTC.

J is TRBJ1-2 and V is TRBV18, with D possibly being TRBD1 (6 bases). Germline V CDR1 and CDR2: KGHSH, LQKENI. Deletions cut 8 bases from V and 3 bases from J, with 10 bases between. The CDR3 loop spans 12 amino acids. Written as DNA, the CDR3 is TGTGCCAGCACCGGACAGTACTATGGCTACACCTTC. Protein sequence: CASTGQYYGYTF.

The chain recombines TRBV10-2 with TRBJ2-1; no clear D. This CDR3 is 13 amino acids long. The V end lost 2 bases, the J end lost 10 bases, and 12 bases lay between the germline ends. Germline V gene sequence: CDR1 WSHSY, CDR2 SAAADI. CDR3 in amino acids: CASSERTAREQFF. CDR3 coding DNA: TGCGCCAGCAGTGAGCGGACGGCTCGAGAGCAGTTCTTC.

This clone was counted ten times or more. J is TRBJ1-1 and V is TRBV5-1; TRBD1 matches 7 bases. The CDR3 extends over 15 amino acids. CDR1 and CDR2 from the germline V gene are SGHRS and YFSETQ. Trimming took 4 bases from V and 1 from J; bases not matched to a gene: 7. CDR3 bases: TGCGCCAGCAGCGCGGCAGGGGGGGCGAACACTGAAGCTTTCTTT. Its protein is CASSAAGGANTEAFF.

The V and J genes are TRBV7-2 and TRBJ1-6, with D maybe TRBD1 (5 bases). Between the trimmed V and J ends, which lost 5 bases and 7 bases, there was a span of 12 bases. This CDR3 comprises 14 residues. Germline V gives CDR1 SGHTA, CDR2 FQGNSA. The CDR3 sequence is CASSQVRGNSPLHF. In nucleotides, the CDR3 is TGTGCCAGCAGCCAGGTCCGGGGCAATTCACCCCTCCACTTT.

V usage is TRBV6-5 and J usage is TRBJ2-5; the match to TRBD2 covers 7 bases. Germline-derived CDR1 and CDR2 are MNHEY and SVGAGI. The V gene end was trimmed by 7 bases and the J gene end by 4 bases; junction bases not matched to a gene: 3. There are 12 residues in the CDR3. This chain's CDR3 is CASKTGGETQYF. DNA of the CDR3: TGTGCCAGCAAAACGGGGGGAGAGACCCAGTACTTC.